Below, one T cell receptor (beta chain) is given with its context. The target antigen is unknown. Clones were read by immunoSEQ multiplex PCR, and TCRdb kept only the in-frame ones, dropping some. This sample yields 45,000 to 50,000 clones, of which around 89% are seen a single time; around 30% belongs to the top ten. This sample stems from a study of OX40 agonist ivuxolimab in advanced cancers. This CDR3 is built from 11 residues. The V and J ends lost 0 bases and 5 bases respectively, with 3 bases between them. CDR1 is SGHDT, CDR2 YYEEEE, per germline. The study, taken as a whole, reports: Clonal expansion was among the lowest in partial responders at 0.1-3.0 mg/kg, especially CD8+. Expanded peripheral T cell antigen specificity was not determined. Mean expanded clone counts were higher in CD8+ than CD4+ T cells.

The V gene is TRBV5-6, the J gene TRBJ2-7; D unclear. The TCR comes from an adult with an advanced solid tumor such as melanoma, head and neck, liver or kidney cancer. The sample here was CD4+ or CD8+ T cells sorted from blood, taken in a trial of the OX40 agonist ivuxolimab. For the CDR3, the DNA is TGTGCCAGCAGCTTGGGGCACGAGCAGTACTTC. This codes for CASSLGHEQYF.